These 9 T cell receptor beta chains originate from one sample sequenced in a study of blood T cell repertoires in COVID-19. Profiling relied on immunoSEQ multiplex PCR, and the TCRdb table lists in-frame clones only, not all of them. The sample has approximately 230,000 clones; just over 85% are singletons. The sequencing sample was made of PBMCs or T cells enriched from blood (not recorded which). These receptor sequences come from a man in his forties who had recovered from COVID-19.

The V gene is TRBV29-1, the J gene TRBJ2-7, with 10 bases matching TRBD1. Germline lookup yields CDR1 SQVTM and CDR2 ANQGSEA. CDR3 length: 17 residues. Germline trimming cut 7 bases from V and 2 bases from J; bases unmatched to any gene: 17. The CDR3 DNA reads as TGCAGCGCCTGGGACAGGGGAAGGGGTGGGGGGGCCTACGAGCAGTACTTC. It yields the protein CSAWDRGRGGGAYEQYF.

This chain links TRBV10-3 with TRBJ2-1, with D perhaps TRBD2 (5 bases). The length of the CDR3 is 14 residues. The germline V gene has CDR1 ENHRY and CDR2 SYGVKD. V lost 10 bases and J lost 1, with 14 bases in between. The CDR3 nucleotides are TGTGCCACCCGGCGGGTGGGTTCCTACAATGAGCAGTTCTTC. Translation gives CATRRVGSYNEQFF.

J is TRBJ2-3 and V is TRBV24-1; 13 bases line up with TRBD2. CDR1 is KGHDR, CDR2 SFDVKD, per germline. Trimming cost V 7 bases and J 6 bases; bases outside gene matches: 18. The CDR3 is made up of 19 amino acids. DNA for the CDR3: TGTGCCACCAGCCGTGGACTAGCGGGAGAAGGAAGAGGAGCTGATACGCAGTATTTT. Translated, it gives CATSRGLAGEGRGADTQYF.

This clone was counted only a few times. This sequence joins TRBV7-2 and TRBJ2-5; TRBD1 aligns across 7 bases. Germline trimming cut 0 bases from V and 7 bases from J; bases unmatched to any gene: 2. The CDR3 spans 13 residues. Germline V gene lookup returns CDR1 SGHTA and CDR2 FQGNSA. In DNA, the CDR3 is TGTGCCAGCAGCTTAGCCCCAGGGGGGACCCAGTACTTC. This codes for CASSLAPGGTQYF.

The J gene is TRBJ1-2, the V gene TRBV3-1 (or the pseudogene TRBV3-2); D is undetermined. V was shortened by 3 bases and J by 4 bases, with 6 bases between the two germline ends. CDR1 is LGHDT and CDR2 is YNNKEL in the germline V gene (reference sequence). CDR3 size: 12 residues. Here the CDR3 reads CASSQSGYGYTF. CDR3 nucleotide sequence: TGTGCCAGCAGCCAGAGTGGCTATGGCTACACCTTC.

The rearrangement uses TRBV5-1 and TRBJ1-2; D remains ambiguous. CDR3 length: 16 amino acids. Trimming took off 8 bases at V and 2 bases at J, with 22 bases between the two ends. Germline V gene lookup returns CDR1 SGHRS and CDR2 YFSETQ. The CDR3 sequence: CASTLGAYTANYGYTF. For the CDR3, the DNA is TGCGCCAGTACACTAGGAGCCTACACAGCAAACTATGGCTACACCTTC.

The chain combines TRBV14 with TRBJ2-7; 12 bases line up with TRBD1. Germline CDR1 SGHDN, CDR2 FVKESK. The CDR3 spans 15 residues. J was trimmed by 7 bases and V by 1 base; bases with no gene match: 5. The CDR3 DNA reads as TGTGCCAGCAGCCAAGTTTGGGACAGGGGGCAAGAGCAGTACTTC. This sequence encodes CASSQVWDRGQEQYF.

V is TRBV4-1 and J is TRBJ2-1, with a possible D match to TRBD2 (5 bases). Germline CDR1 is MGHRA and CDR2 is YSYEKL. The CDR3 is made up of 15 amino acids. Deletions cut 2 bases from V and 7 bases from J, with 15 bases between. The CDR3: CASSQPRRKRNEQFF. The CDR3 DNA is TGCGCCAGCAGCCAACCTAGGAGGAAGAGGAATGAGCAGTTCTTC.

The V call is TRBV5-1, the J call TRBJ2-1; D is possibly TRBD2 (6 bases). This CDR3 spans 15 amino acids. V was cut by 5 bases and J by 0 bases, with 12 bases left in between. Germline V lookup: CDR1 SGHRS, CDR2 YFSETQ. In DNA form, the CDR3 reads TGCGCCAGCAGTAGCGGCGCGAGCTCCTACAATGAGCAGTTCTTC. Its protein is CASSSGASSYNEQFF.